This T cell receptor beta chain came from a study of blood T cell repertoires in COVID-19 (dated by TCRdb to about 2020). For the wider study: The collaborator samples originated in the United States, Italy and Spain and spanned the acute and convalescent phases of COVID-19. The prospective study material was composed of cDNA or gDNA derived from T cells, B-cell-depleted T cells, or PBMCs. Subjects who had been exposed to COVID-19, were actively infected with it, or had recovered from it provided the deeply sampled blood TCRbeta repertoires that made up the dataset. The repertoires were released in a freely available public database intended as a resource for research on the immune response to SARS-CoV-2. Samples were obtained from the ongoing ImmuneRACE study (first 160 participants) and from about 1,300 subjects provided by 6 global collaborators. Sample metadata almost always included a de-identified subject ID, COVID-19 status, age in years and sex. Where available, HLA class I and class II types were taken from metadata supplied by the sample provider and were not determined by assay-based typing.

One collaborating source in Seattle enrolled patients while the patients were actively infected and followed the patients over time throughout the course of disease. The collaborating institutions used their own protocols to collect whole blood in K2EDTA tubes. For TCRbeta analysis, collaborators shipped samples in one of three forms: frozen whole blood, isolated PBMCs, or DNA extracted from either of those sample types. On this clone itself: The clone's antigen remains unknown. No quality values exist for individual bases; no much larger clone is one base distant.

TCRbeta CDR3 regions were amplified from genomic DNA by means of the immunoSEQ Assay, a bias-controlled multiplex PCR. In the authors' own workflow: Within the assay, amplification of reference gene primers was used to estimate how many nucleated cells each sample contained. To quantify the absolute abundance of each unique TCRbeta CDR3 rearrangement, sequence reads were collapsed and filtered. For each sample, productive Simpson clonality was calculated as the square root of Simpson's diversity index across productive rearrangements. Here the immuneACCESS table is served through TCRdb, limited to in-frame sequences with V and J called. Missing clones are a known gap in these copies; in checked studies unresolved V genes cover under half, and the rest lacks a known reason. The V and J calls and clone size were taken over from that table, and D and trimming were inferred from the DNA. Recorded for this sample are roughly 180,000 clones; under 85% of them occurred a single time. The top ten clonotypes cover 6.9% of the sample.

Overall study outcomes, separate from this receptor: The quantity of clinical and demographic metadata differed by source and by participant and was supplied without curation.

V is clipped by 5 bases and J by 0 bases, and the sequence between their germline boundaries is 9 bases long. The CDR3 spans 14 residues, from the cysteine through the phenylalanine. The DNA shown is the 42-base CDR3, in frame from base 1. CDR1 SGHTA and CDR2 FQGTGA are derived from the germline V gene. The receptor's source is an older man with COVID-19, enrolled during active disease. The sample taken for sequencing was peripheral blood. In this chain, TRBV7-3 is recombined with TRBJ2-3, with no confidently assigned D gene. The DNA reads TGTGCCAGCAGCCCTACTCCCAGCACAGATACGCAGTATTTT. The resulting protein is CASSPTPSTDTQYF.